A selection of T cell receptor beta chains follows, all from one sample in a study of CD8 T cells in Susac syndrome. One entry per CDR3 protein results from TCRdb running MiXCR on the immunoSEQ multiplex PCR reads. The data contain around 190,000 distinct CDR3 sequences, about 95% of them seen just once; the ten biggest clones take up about 0.16%. Sequenced sample: CD8+ T cells from PBMCs. The receptors come from a human donor with multiple sclerosis. The CDR3 runs from the conserved cysteine through the conserved F or W. A D gene is named only where the DNA matches it firmly. The size field is filled for only some rows; it gives once, few, many or a size class.

>TRBV20-1|TRBJ1-2|-|-
CSAPSGTSNYGYTF
TGCAGTGCTCCATCCGGGACGTCTAACTATGGCTACACCTTC
>TRBV12-3/TRBV12-4|TRBJ2-7|few|TRBD2
CASSLGGGPYEQYF
TGTGCCAGCAGTTTGGGGGGAGGGCCCTACGAGCAGTACTTC
>TRBV5-4|TRBJ2-1|once|TRBD1
CASSLAGQGRNEQFF
TGTGCCAGCAGCTTGGCCGGACAGGGACGGAATGAGCAGTTCTTC
>TRBV27|TRBJ1-2|-|TRBD1
CASSPRTGGVHGYTF
TGTGCCAGCAGTCCCCGGACAGGGGGGGTGCATGGCTACACCTTC
>TRBV29-1|TRBJ2-7|-|-
CSVEDRLTRTGVYEQYF
TGCAGCGTTGAAGATCGCCTGACAAGGACGGGGGTCTACGAGCAGTACTTC
>TRBV7-2|TRBJ2-7|-|-
CASSIWRAGVYGEQYF
TGTGCCAGCAGCATCTGGAGGGCAGGAGTTTATGGCGAGCAGTACTTC
>TRBV3-1|TRBJ2-5|-|TRBD2
CASSQDSAGEETQYF
TGTGCCAGCAGCCAAGATTCCGCGGGAGAAGAGACCCAGTACTTC
>TRBV3-1|TRBJ2-7|-|TRBD2
CASSPGLAGEHYEQYF
TGTGCCAGCAGCCCCGGCCTAGCGGGAGAGCACTACGAGCAGTACTTC
>TRBV29-1|TRBJ2-1|-|-
CSVEDRRVVGNEQFF
TGCAGCGTTGAAGATCGGCGCGTAGTTGGGAATGAGCAGTTCTTC
>TRBV9|TRBJ2-5|once|-
CASSLRGSSPQETQYF
TGTGCCAGCAGCCTAAGAGGGTCCTCCCCCCAAGAGACCCAGTACTTC
>TRBV7-9|TRBJ1-3|once|-
CASSSLGISGNTIYF
TGTGCCAGCAGTTCATTGGGTATATCTGGAAACACCATATATTTT
>TRBV6-6|TRBJ2-2|-|TRBD2
CASILGGTGELFF
TGTGCCAGCATCCTGGGGGGGACCGGGGAGCTGTTTTTT
>TRBV7-3|TRBJ2-3|-|-
CASSDSADTQYF
TGTGCCAGCAGCGACTCCGCGGATACGCAGTATTTT
>TRBV20-1|TRBJ2-1|-|TRBD2
CSARELAGVGNEQFF
TGCAGTGCTAGAGAACTAGCGGGAGTTGGCAATGAGCAGTTCTTC
>TRBV20-1|TRBJ2-7|-|TRBD1
CSALPKPGQGNEQYF
TGCAGTGCTCTCCCGAAACCGGGACAGGGGAACGAGCAGTACTTC
>TRBV9|TRBJ2-7|-|TRBD1
CASSRRQGELEQYF
TGTGCCAGCAGTCGAAGACAGGGGGAACTGGAGCAGTACTTC
>TRBV29-1|TRBJ2-1|-|TRBD2
CSVEGLAGAHSYNEQFF
TGCAGCGTTGAAGGTCTAGCGGGAGCCCACTCCTACAATGAGCAGTTCTTC
>TRBV3-1|TRBJ2-3|-|-
CASSQGSGVRDTQYF
TGTGCCAGCAGCCAAGGGTCAGGGGTTCGGGATACGCAGTATTTT
>TRBV23-1|TRBJ2-1|-|-
CASGARNLYTYNEQFF
TGCGCCAGCGGGGCTAGGAACCTTTACACCTACAATGAGCAGTTCTTC
>TRBV7-2|TRBJ2-3|-|-
CASNSFPTDTQYF
TGTGCCAGCAACTCCTTCCCTACAGATACGCAGTATTTT
>TRBV29-1|TRBJ2-1|-|TRBD1
CSVDRRTGRFDNEQFF
TGCAGCGTTGATCGTCGGACAGGGAGATTCGACAATGAGCAGTTCTTC
>TRBV14|TRBJ1-2|-|TRBD1
CASSLTGGWLGYTF
TGTGCCAGCAGCCTGACAGGGGGCTGGTTGGGCTACACCTTC
>TRBV20-1|TRBJ1-5|-|TRBD1
CSAGDREPIYSNQPQHF
TGCAGTGCTGGGGACAGGGAGCCCATCTATAGCAATCAGCCCCAGCATTTT
>TRBV7-9|TRBJ1-1|-|-
CASSPDGTEAFF
TGTGCCAGCAGCCCGGACGGGACTGAAGCTTTCTTT
>TRBV9|TRBJ1-1|-|-
CASSVVSGAAEAFF
TGTGCCAGCAGCGTAGTTTCCGGGGCGGCTGAAGCTTTCTTT
>TRBV27|TRBJ2-1|-|TRBD2
CASSLGRGIYNEQFF
TGTGCCAGCAGTTTGGGGCGGGGGATTTACAATGAGCAGTTCTTC
>TRBV14|TRBJ1-2|-|TRBD1
CASSQGPGGSGYTF
TGTGCCAGCAGCCAAGGACCAGGGGGCTCTGGCTACACCTTC
>TRBV19|TRBJ2-2|-|-
CASSSQGRDTGELFF
TGTGCCAGTAGTAGTCAGGGGAGAGACACCGGGGAGCTGTTTTTT
>TRBV3-1|TRBJ2-7|-|TRBD2
CASSQTGLAGPEQYF
TGTGCCAGCAGCCAGACGGGACTAGCGGGGCCCGAGCAGTACTTC
>TRBV12-3/TRBV12-4|TRBJ1-2|-|-
CASSLTGPVLYGYTF
TGTGCCAGCAGTTTAACAGGGCCCGTGCTCTATGGCTACACCTTC
>TRBV5-1|TRBJ2-5|-|TRBD2
CASSFTSGTGETQYF
TGCGCCAGCAGCTTTACTAGCGGGACCGGAGAGACCCAGTACTTC
>TRBV20-1|TRBJ2-3|-|-
CSARGLGVPDTQYF
TGCAGTGCTAGAGGGCTAGGTGTTCCAGATACGCAGTATTTT
>TRBV12-3/TRBV12-4|TRBJ2-3|-|-
CASSLTDTDTQYF
TGTGCCAGCAGTTTAACCGACACAGATACGCAGTATTTT
>TRBV2|TRBJ1-2|-|-
CASSQRTTSHYGYTF
TGTGCCAGCAGTCAACGGACGACCTCCCACTATGGCTACACCTTC
>TRBV12-3/TRBV12-4|TRBJ1-2|-|TRBD1
CASSLAPLGQGGGYTF
TGTGCCAGCAGTTTAGCACCTTTGGGACAGGGAGGCGGCTACACCTTC
>TRBV25-1|TRBJ1-1|-|-
CASRIGGEAFF
TGTGCCAGCAGAATCGGCGGTGAAGCTTTCTTT
>TRBV27|TRBJ2-1|-|-
CASSPSRAGGGFF
TGTGCCAGCAGTCCCTCAAGGGCCGGAGGGGGGTTCTTC
>TRBV6-1|TRBJ1-1|-|TRBD1
CASSLTGATEAFF
TGTGCCAGCAGTTTGACAGGGGCTACTGAAGCTTTCTTT
>TRBV10-3|TRBJ2-1|once|TRBD2
CAISEGSGRDNEQFF
TGTGCCATCAGTGAAGGTAGCGGGAGGGACAATGAGCAGTTCTTC
>TRBV19|TRBJ2-7|-|TRBD1
CASSIGQVYEQYF
TGTGCCAGTAGTATCGGACAGGTCTACGAGCAGTACTTC
>TRBV7-9|TRBJ2-3|-|-
CASSLVGGGRDTQYF
TGTGCCAGCAGCTTAGTTGGAGGTGGGCGAGATACGCAGTATTTT
>TRBV29-1|TRBJ1-1|-|-
CSVGWGNTEAFF
TGCAGCGTTGGCTGGGGGAACACTGAAGCTTTCTTT
>TRBV30|TRBJ1-1|-|-
CAWSKVEGTEAFF
TGTGCCTGGTCTAAGGTGGAGGGAACTGAAGCTTTCTTT
>TRBV24-1|TRBJ2-1|-|-
CATSEDLGSEQFF
TGTGCCACCAGTGAGGACTTAGGATCTGAGCAGTTCTTC
>TRBV5-6|TRBJ1-1|-|TRBD1
CASSWGPGQGNTEAFF
TGTGCCAGCAGCTGGGGACCGGGACAGGGGAACACTGAAGCTTTCTTT
>TRBV6-2/TRBV6-3|TRBJ2-5|-|-
CASRRDPSRETQYF
TGTGCCAGCAGACGGGACCCAAGTCGGGAGACCCAGTACTTC
>TRBV3-1|TRBJ2-7|-|TRBD2
CASSQDGTSGDLAYEQYF
TGTGCCAGCAGCCAAGACGGGACTAGCGGGGACCTCGCCTACGAGCAGTACTTC